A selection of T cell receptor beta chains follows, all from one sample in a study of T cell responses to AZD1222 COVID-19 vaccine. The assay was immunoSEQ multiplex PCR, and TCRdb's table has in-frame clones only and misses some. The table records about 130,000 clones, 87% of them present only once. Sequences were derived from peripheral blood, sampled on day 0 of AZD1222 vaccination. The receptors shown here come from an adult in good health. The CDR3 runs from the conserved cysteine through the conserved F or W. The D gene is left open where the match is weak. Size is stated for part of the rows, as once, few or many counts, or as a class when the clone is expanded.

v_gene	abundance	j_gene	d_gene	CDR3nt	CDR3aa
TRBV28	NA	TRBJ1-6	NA	TGTGCCAGCAGTACCTCGGGTTTCGTTTCACCCCTCCACTTT	CASSTSGFVSPLHF
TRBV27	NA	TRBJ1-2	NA	TGTGCCAGCACCCCCAGGGCCAGGGGATCAGATGGCTACACCTTC	CASTPRARGSDGYTF
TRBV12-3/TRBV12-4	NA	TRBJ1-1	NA	TGTGCCAGCAGTAAAAATCCTAACACTGAAGCTTTCTTT	CASSKNPNTEAFF
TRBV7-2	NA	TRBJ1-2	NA	TGTGCCAGCAGCCCCAGGACCCGCAGCTATGGCTACACCTTC	CASSPRTRSYGYTF
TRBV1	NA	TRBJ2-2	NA	TGCACCAGCAGCCAAGGGACAGGGAACACCGGGGAGCTGTTTTTT	CTSSQGTGNTGELFF
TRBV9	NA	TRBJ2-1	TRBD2	TGTGCCAGCAGCGTAGGAGGTAGCGGGAGGTGGAATGAGCAGTTCTTC	CASSVGGSGRWNEQFF
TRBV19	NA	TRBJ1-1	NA	TGTGCCAGTAGTATCTTTCAGAACACTGAAGCTTTCTTT	CASSIFQNTEAFF
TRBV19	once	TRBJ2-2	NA	TGTGCCAGTAACGTTCTGGCGGGCAGCACCGGGGAGCTGTTTTTT	CASNVLAGSTGELFF
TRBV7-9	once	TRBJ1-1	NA	TGTGCCAGCAGCTTAGACCCCAACACTGAAGCTTTCTTT	CASSLDPNTEAFF
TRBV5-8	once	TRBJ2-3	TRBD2	TGTGCCAGCAGCGGGCCGCGGACTAGCGGGACAGATACGCAGTATTTT	CASSGPRTSGTDTQYF
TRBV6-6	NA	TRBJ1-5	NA	TGTGCCAGCAGTTACTCCCAGAGTCAGCCCCAGCATTTT	CASSYSQSQPQHF
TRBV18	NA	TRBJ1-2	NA	TGTGCCAGCTCACCTTCCAGTAGGGCGGACTATGGCTACACCTTC	CASSPSSRADYGYTF
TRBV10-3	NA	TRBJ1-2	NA	TGTGCCATCAGGAACGAGGATGGCTACACCTTC	CAIRNEDGYTF
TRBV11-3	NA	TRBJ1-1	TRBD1	TGTGCCAGCAGCCAGCGACAGGGGGTGAACACTGAAGCTTTCTTT	CASSQRQGVNTEAFF
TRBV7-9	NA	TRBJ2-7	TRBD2	TGTGCCAGCAGCTTAGAGGGCGGGAGCTCCTACGAGCAGTACTTC	CASSLEGGSSYEQYF
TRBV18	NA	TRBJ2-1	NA	TGTGCCAGCTCACGAGTGGCAGCTAACAATGAGCAGTTCTTC	CASSRVAANNEQFF
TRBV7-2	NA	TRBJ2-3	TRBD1	TGTGCCAGCGGACGAGACAGGGACAGCACAGATACGCAGTATTTT	CASGRDRDSTDTQYF
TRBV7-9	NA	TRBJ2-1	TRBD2	TGTGCCAGCTGGACCCGGGGAGGGGACAATGAGCAGTTCTTC	CASWTRGGDNEQFF
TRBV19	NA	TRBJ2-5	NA	TGTGCCAGTAGTATAGGACAGTTACAAGAGACCCAGTACTTC	CASSIGQLQETQYF
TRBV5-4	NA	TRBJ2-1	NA	TGTGCCAGCAGCTTGGTCGGTGAGCAGTTCTTC	CASSLVGEQFF
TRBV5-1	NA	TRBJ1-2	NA	TGCGCCAGCAGCTTGGGCGGGAGTGGTGGCTACACCTTC	CASSLGGSGGYTF
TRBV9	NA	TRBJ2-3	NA	TGTGCCAGCAGCGTCACCGGGTCCAGCACAGATACGCAGTATTTT	CASSVTGSSTDTQYF
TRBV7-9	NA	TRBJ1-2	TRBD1	TGTGCCAGCAGCTTAGGTTATTGGGGGACAGAGAATGGCTACACCTTC	CASSLGYWGTENGYTF
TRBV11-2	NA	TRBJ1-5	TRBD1	TGTGCCAGCAGCCCGGGACAGGGCAATCAGCCCCAGCATTTT	CASSPGQGNQPQHF
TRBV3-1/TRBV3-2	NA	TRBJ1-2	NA	TGTGCCAGCAGCCAGATGGACCGGGGCGGAAGCTACACCTTC	CASSQMDRGGSYTF
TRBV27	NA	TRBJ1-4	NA	TGTGCCAGCAGTTTTTCCGGGAAGAGAACAGAAAAACTGTTTTTT	CASSFSGKRTEKLFF
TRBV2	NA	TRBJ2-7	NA	TGTGCCAGCAGTGAGGACAGATACTCCTACGAGCAGTACTTC	CASSEDRYSYEQYF
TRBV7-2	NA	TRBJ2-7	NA	TGTGCCAGCAGCTTAAACTACGAGCAGTACTTC	CASSLNYEQYF
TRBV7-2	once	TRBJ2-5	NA	TGTGCCAGCAGCTTAACGAGGACTACCCTTGGGGAGACCCAGTACTTC	CASSLTRTTLGETQYF
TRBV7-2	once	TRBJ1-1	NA	TGTGCCAGCAGCTTTGCCGACCCCGCCGAAGCTTTCTTT	CASSFADPAEAFF
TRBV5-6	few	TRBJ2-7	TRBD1	TGTGCCAGCAGCTTTTTTCAGGGGGACCACGAGCAGTACTTC	CASSFFQGDHEQYF
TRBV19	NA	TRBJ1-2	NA	TGTGCCAGTAAGGACGGGGCTCTCTATGGCTACACCTTC	CASKDGALYGYTF
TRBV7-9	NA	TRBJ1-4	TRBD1	TGTGCCAGCAGCTTAGCCGGACAGGGGGTGAATGAAAAACTGTTTTTT	CASSLAGQGVNEKLFF
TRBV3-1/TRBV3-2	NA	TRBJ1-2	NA	TGTGCCAGCAGCCAAGATCCGGGGAGCAATGGCTACACCTTC	CASSQDPGSNGYTF
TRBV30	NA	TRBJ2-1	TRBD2	TGTGCCTGGAGTCTTATAGCGGGAGGGGACAATGAGCAGTTCTTC	CAWSLIAGGDNEQFF